Shown below are 15 T cell receptor beta chains from a single sample sequenced in a study of blood T cell repertoires in COVID-19. Produced via immunoSEQ multiplex PCR; TCRdb's table is partial and in-frame only. Among a few hundred thousand clones listed, over 80% were seen once. Sequenced sample: PBMCs or T cells enriched from blood (not recorded which). The receptors shown here come from a woman between 18 and 29 years old who had recovered from COVID-19.

The chain uses TRBV11-2 and TRBJ2-1; 11 nucleotides agree with TRBD2. CDR1 is SGHAT, CDR2 FQNNGV, per germline. CDR3 length: 15 residues. The ends lost 5 bases at V and 9 bases at J; junction bases unmatched: 9. In nucleotides, the CDR3 is TGTGCCAGCAGCATACAATCACTAGCGGGAGTTGAGCAGTTCTTC. It encodes CASSIQSLAGVEQFF.

This sequence joins TRBV7-9 and TRBJ1-6; TRBD1 is a possible D gene (5 bases). Germline values: CDR1 SEHNR, CDR2 FQNEAQ (reference sequence). V lost 6 bases and J lost 10, with 16 bases in between. The CDR3 contains 14 residues. The CDR3 spells CASRDGGSLSPLHF. The CDR3 bases are TGTGCCAGCAGGGATGGGGGGTCGTTGTCACCCCTCCACTTT.

The chain joins TRBV11-1 to TRBJ1-1; possible D gene TRBD1, 5 bases. CDR3 length: 14 amino acids. CDR1 is SGHAT and CDR2 is FQDESV in the germline V gene (reference sequence). V shed 7 bases and J shed 0 bases, with 12 bases lying between them. The CDR3 DNA is TGTGCCAGCACCGCGGGGGTGGTGAACACTGAAGCTTTCTTT. Translation gives CASTAGVVNTEAFF. Full variable domain (outside the CDR3, taken from reference TRBV11-1 and TRBJ1-1): EAEVAQSPRYKITEKSQAVAFWCDPISGHATLYWYRQILGQGPELLVQFQDESVVDDSQLPKDRFSAERLKGVDSTLKIQPAELGDSAMYLCASTAGVVNTEAFFGQGTRLTVV.

The chain joins TRBV6-5 to TRBJ2-7; D not certain. The CDR3 totals 13 residues. Germline V lookup: CDR1 MNHEY, CDR2 SVGAGI. V lost 5 bases, J lost 3 bases, and 11 bases lay in between. CDR3 sequence: CASSPLQDYEQYF. The CDR3 nucleotides are TGTGCCAGCAGTCCCTTACAAGACTACGAGCAGTACTTC.

The CDR3, as DNA: TGTGCCAGCAATACAGTAGCGGCCAGCACAGATACGCAGTATTTT. Protein sequence: CASNTVAASTDTQYF. The rearrangement links TRBV9 to TRBJ2-3; weak D call: TRBD2 (6 bases). V shed 6 bases and J shed 0 bases, with 14 bases lying between them. Germline CDR1 reads SGDLS; CDR2 reads YYNGEE. The CDR3 runs to 15 residues.

This chain uses TRBV5-1 with TRBJ1-3; D gene ambiguous. The CDR3 consists of 14 residues. The germline V and J ends were trimmed by 4 bases and 9 bases, with 17 bases remaining between them. The germline gives CDR1 SGHRS, CDR2 YFSETQ. DNA for the CDR3: TGCGCCAGCAGCCCCCACGGGAGCGCGGGCACCATATATTTT. This sequence encodes CASSPHGSAGTIYF.

The chain couples TRBV27 to TRBJ2-1; 9 bases agree with TRBD1. The CDR3 runs to 15 residues. V was pared by 5 bases and J by 0 bases, with 2 bases of the junction left unmatched. Germline V lookup: CDR1 MNHEY, CDR2 SMNVEV (reference sequence). The CDR3 reads CASSADRGSYNEQFF. Here the CDR3 DNA reads TGTGCCAGCAGTGCGGACAGGGGCTCCTACAATGAGCAGTTCTTC.

The rearrangement uses TRBV15 and TRBJ1-2, with 8 bases identical to TRBD1. V shed 5 bases and J 7 bases; nucleotides not matched to a gene: 9. The CDR3 extends over 14 amino acids. CDR1 is LNHNV and CDR2 is YYDKDF in the germline V gene (reference sequence). The CDR3 loop is CATSGGQARGGYTF. The CDR3 bases are TGTGCCACCAGCGGGGGACAGGCGAGGGGTGGCTACACCTTC.

This clone was observed a handful of times. This chain joins TRBV4-1 and TRBJ1-2; 7 bases line up with TRBD1. The CDR3 is made up of 12 amino acids. V lost 4 bases to trimming and J lost 4 bases; unmatched junction nucleotides: 0. Per germline, CDR1 MGHRA and CDR2 YSYEKL. CDR3 coding DNA: TGCGCCAGCAGCCGGGACAGCTATGGCTACACCTTC. Its translation is CASSRDSYGYTF.

V gene TRBV6-2 or TRBV6-3 combines with J gene TRBJ1-5; D call uncertain. V was trimmed by 5 bases and J by 5 bases, leaving 16 bases between them. Per germline, CDR1 MNHEY and CDR2 SVGEGT. This CDR3 has 15 residues. CDR3 amino acids: CASSPSNSLYQPQHF. The CDR3 coding sequence is TGTGCCAGCAGTCCGTCAAACAGCCTGTATCAGCCCCAGCATTTT.

This chain links TRBV30 with TRBJ1-1; TRBD1 is a possible D gene (6 bases). Germline V gene sequence: CDR1 GTSNPN, CDR2 SVGIG (reference sequence). Trimming shortened V by 3 bases and J by 7 bases, and 18 bases separated the two germline ends. This CDR3 region has 14 residues. In DNA, the CDR3 is TGTGCCTGGAGGACAAGAGGGGGATTAGTTGAAGCTTTCTTT. Its protein is CAWRTRGGLVEAFF.

The gene calls are TRBV2 and TRBJ1-5; D not resolved. Per germline, CDR1 SNHLY and CDR2 FYNNEI. The CDR3 spans 15 residues. The V gene lost 5 bases and the J gene lost 0 bases, with 11 bases spanning the gap. CDR3 nucleotide sequence: TGTGCCAGCAGTCGACAACCTTATAGCAATCAGCCCCAGCATTTT. As protein: CASSRQPYSNQPQHF.

The V gene is TRBV28, the J gene TRBJ2-1, with a tentative D call TRBD1 (6 bases). Per the germline V gene, CDR1 is MDHEN and CDR2 is SYDVKM. Trimming stripped 4 bases from V and 5 bases from J, with 12 bases between. The CDR3 is 14 residues long. For the CDR3, the DNA is TGTGCCAGCAGTTCCCCCGACAGGCACAATGAGCAGTTCTTC. Amino acids: CASSSPDRHNEQFF.

This clone has more than one count but fewer than ten. The chain links TRBV18 to TRBJ2-7, with 9 bases identical to TRBD1. The CDR3 is made up of 18 amino acids. V shed 4 bases, J shed 2 bases, and the junction held 15 bases outside the gene matches. CDR1 and CDR2 from the germline V gene are KGHSH and LQKENI. CDR3 coding DNA: TGTGCCAGCTCACGAGGACCTGGGACAGGGATCATAACCTACGAGCAGTACTTC. Protein product: CASSRGPGTGIITYEQYF.

The CDR3 here is CASSSSSRTGANYGYTF. In DNA form, the CDR3 reads TGTGCCAGCAGCTCGTCCTCTAGGACAGGGGCCAACTATGGCTACACCTTC. The chain combines TRBV7-9 with TRBJ1-2; 9 nucleotides line up with TRBD1. Germline loops: CDR1 SEHNR, CDR2 FQNEAQ (reference sequence). V lost 4 bases to trimming and J lost 2 bases; unmatched junction nucleotides: 11. The CDR3 has 17 amino acids.